This T cell receptor (beta chain) was sequenced for a study of identical twins. MiXCR was run by TCRdb on the 5' RACE reads, yielding one entry per CDR3 protein. The data show 500,000 to 700,000 distinct CDR3 sequences, 7.1% seen once. The CDR3 spans 17 residues. The V and J ends lost 0 bases and 6 bases, in that order; junction bases with no gene match: 8. Germline loops: CDR1 LGHDT, CDR2 YNNKEL (reference sequence). The same specimen was also included in a second study, on yellow fever vaccine responses in identical twins.

This clonotype originated in a woman younger than 35 in good health. The chain has TRBV3-1 and TRBJ2-7; 13 nucleotides match TRBD2. Sequencing input: PBMCs. CDR3 region: CASSQDLLAGGPLEQYF. For the CDR3, the DNA is TGTGCCAGCAGCCAAGACTTACTAGCGGGAGGGCCGCTCGAGCAGTACTTC.